These T cell receptor beta chains were read from a single sample in a study of OX40 agonist ivuxolimab in advanced cancers. Profiling relied on immunoSEQ multiplex PCR, and the TCRdb table lists in-frame clones only, not all of them. The table records about 14,000 clones, 82% of them present only once. This material consisted of CD4+ or CD8+ T cells sorted from blood, taken in a trial of the OX40 agonist ivuxolimab. The receptor source for this set is an adult with an advanced solid tumor such as melanoma, head and neck, liver or kidney cancer. Both conserved end residues are trimmed from each CDR3. A D gene is named only where the DNA matches it firmly.

D,V,J,CDR3
.,TRBV27,TRBJ1-6,ASSSPRISPLH
.,TRBV29-1,TRBJ1-1,SVEDWGLRGNTEAF
.,TRBV9,TRBJ1-4,ASSGTTTNEKLF
TRBD1,TRBV19,TRBJ2-7,ASSSGQGASYEQY
TRBD1,TRBV7-6,TRBJ1-1,ASSQGQGGTEAF
.,TRBV15,TRBJ1-4,ATSRDPEKLF
.,TRBV7-6,TRBJ2-7,ASSLEDSGYEQY
.,TRBV21-1,TRBJ2-3,ASSKEGGTDTQY
.,TRBV7-9,TRBJ2-7,ASSNTGISSYEQY
.,TRBV27,TRBJ2-3,ASSLWSIATDTQY
TRBD1,TRBV30,TRBJ2-7,AWSVLSGGYEQY
TRBD1,TRBV19,TRBJ2-4,ASGQQGVKNIQY
TRBD2,TRBV4-3,TRBJ2-3,ASSQDLSASGGSSTDTQY
.,TRBV11-2,TRBJ1-3,ASSLDPFEPSGNTIY
TRBD1,TRBV6-5,TRBJ1-6,ASSQGQGSPLH
.,TRBV27,TRBJ2-7,ASSPDFLNSYEQY
TRBD1,TRBV5-8,TRBJ2-1,ASFEGGEQF
.,TRBV11-2,TRBJ1-1,ASSLNGRDTEAF
TRBD2,TRBV9,TRBJ2-3,ASSVTLSGSNPDTQY
TRBD2,TRBV19,TRBJ2-3,ASSIAGGTKDTQY
.,TRBV7-9,TRBJ2-7,ASSRTPARAYDEQY
.,TRBV28,TRBJ1-1,ASSQNRAKNTEAF
TRBD2,TRBV11-2,TRBJ2-3,ASSLDQLASLYTQY
.,TRBV11-2,TRBJ1-2,ASTAGDYGYT
TRBD1,TRBV28,TRBJ1-4,ASSLLTGVDEKLF
TRBD1,TRBV28,TRBJ1-5,ASSFWTGKNQPQH
.,TRBV2,TRBJ2-5,ASSDSGYQETQY
TRBD1,TRBV30,TRBJ2-7,AWSVKDRFSYEQY
.,TRBV4-2,TRBJ1-3,ASSQDRVLSGNTIY
TRBD2,TRBV19,TRBJ2-7,ASSIDGGYEQY
.,TRBV19,TRBJ1-2,ASSIGAGAPGYT
.,TRBV5-1,TRBJ2-3,ASSLGGTRDTQY
TRBD1,TRBV29-1,TRBJ2-5,SAVLVGQGVETQY
TRBD1,TRBV10-3,TRBJ1-2,AISDGDRANYGYT
TRBD2,TRBV18,TRBJ2-3,ASSPPGTSPPRADTQY
TRBD1,TRBV4-1,TRBJ1-2,ASSQGVDTGGTYGYT
TRBD2,TRBV5-1,TRBJ2-1,ASSLARDYSGNEQF
.,TRBV29-1,TRBJ2-1,SAPARVLDEQF
TRBD1,TRBV28,TRBJ2-1,AGKDRGPYNEQF
TRBD2,TRBV6-5,TRBJ2-1,ASQKGTSGSNEQF
.,TRBV19,TRBJ1-1,ASTPGQLNTEAF
.,TRBV9,TRBJ2-1,ASSSQWRHNEQF
.,TRBV7-9,TRBJ1-1,ASSLPGGTEAF